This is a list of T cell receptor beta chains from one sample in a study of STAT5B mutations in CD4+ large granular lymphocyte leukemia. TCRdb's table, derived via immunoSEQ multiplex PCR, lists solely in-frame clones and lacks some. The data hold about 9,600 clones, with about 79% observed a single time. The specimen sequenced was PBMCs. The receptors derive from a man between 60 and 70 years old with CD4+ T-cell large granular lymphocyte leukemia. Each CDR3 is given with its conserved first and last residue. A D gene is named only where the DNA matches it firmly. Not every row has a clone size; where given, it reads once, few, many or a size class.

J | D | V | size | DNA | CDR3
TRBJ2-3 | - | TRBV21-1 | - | TGTGCCAGCAGCACGGACAGGGTTTCGGATACGCAGTATTTT | CASSTDRVSDTQYF
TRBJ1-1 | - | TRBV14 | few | TGTGCCAGCAGCCCGGCAGGGATGAACACTGAAGCTTTCTTT | CASSPAGMNTEAFF
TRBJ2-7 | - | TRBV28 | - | TGTGCCAGCAGTTTATCGCGCTCCTACGAGCAGTACTTC | CASSLSRSYEQYF
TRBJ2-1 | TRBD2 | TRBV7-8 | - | TGTGCCAGCAGCTCCCTCACCATAGCGGGGGGAGAATTCTTC | CASSSLTIAGGEFF
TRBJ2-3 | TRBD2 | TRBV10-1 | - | TGCGCCAGCAGTGTGGCCCCACACCAAACCATCCCCCAGACTAGCCGGTACACAGATACGCAGTATTTT | CASSVAPHQTIPQTSRYTDTQYF
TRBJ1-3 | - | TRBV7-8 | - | TGTGCCAGCAGCTTAGCCTCCAGGGGCCAATCTGGAAACACCATATATTTT | CASSLASRGQSGNTIYF
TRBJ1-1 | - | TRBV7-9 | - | TGTGCCAGCAGCTTCTCGGGCACTGAAGCTTTCTTT | CASSFSGTEAFF
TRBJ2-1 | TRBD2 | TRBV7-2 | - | TGTGCCAGCAGCCGTGCCCGAGCGGGAGAGGCAGGAGCCTACAATGAGCAGTTCTTC | CASSRARAGEAGAYNEQFF
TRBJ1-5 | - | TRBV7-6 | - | TGTGCCAGCTCTACGGGGCCCAATCAGCCCCAGCATTTT | CASSTGPNQPQHF
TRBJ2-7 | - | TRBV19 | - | TGTGCCAGTAGCCTGCAGGGACACCACGAGCAGTACTTC | CASSLQGHHEQYF
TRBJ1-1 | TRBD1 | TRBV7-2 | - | TGTGCCAGCAGCGGCCGCCACAGGGGGCACGCTTTCTTT | CASSGRHRGHAFF
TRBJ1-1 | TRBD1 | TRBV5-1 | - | TGCGCCAGCAGCCCCAGACAGGGACCGATGAACACTGAAGCTTTCTTT | CASSPRQGPMNTEAFF
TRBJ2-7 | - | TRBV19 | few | TGTGCCACAATCGGGCTTAACGGTCTCGAGCAGTACTTC | CATIGLNGLEQYF
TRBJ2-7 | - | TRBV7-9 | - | TGTGCCAGCAGCTTAGAGAGGGATCTAGAGGGGGGGGAAAGGAGCGAGCAGTACTTC | CASSLERDLEGGERSEQYF
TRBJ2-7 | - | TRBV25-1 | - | TGTGCCAGCAGTGAGGGACAAACCTACGAGCAGTACTTC | CASSEGQTYEQYF
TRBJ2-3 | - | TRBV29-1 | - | TGCAGTGATACAGATACGCAGTATTTT | CSDTDTQYF
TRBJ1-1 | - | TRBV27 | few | TGTGCCAGCAGCGACCCCGACACTGAAGCTTTCTTT | CASSDPDTEAFF
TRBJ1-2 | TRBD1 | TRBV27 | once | TGTGCCAGCAGTCCAGGGGGCAGCCATGGCTACACCTTC | CASSPGGSHGYTF
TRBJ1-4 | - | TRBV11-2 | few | TGTGCCAGCAGCCCCCCGGGTCCGGTTGAAAAACTGTTTTTT | CASSPPGPVEKLFF
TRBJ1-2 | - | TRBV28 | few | TGTGCCAGCTTTCCGGGATCCTTAAATCTAGGTGGCTACACCTTC | CASFPGSLNLGGYTF
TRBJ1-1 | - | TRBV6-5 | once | TGTGCCAGCAACTACGACAGTCGGGGCACTGAAGCTTTCTTT | CASNYDSRGTEAFF
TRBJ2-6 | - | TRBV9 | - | TGTGCCAGCAGCGTAGGACGGGCGAGCTCTGGGGCCAACGTCCTGACTTTC | CASSVGRASSGANVLTF
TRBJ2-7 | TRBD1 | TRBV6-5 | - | TGTGCCAGCAGTTACTCCGGGACAGGGGGCTACGAGCAGTACTTC | CASSYSGTGGYEQYF
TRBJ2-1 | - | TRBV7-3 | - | TGTGCCAGCAGCTTTACCGGGACTGCACGGGGAAATGAGCAGTTCTTC | CASSFTGTARGNEQFF
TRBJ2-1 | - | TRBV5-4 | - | TGTGCCAGCAGCTCTATTCCGGGGAATGAGCAGTTCTTC | CASSSIPGNEQFF
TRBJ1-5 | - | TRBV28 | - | TGTGCCAGCACCGACCTCAGGGATAATCAGCCCCAGCATTTT | CASTDLRDNQPQHF
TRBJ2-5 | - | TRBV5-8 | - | TGTGCCAGCAGCTTGCAGGAATTGAAGACCCAGTACTTC | CASSLQELKTQYF
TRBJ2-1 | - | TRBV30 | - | TGTGCCTGGAGTGTGAACAATGAGCAGTTCTTC | CAWSVNNEQFF
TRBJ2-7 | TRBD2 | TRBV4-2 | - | TGTGCCAGCAGCCAAGGGACTAGCGGCTACGAGCAGTACTTC | CASSQGTSGYEQYF
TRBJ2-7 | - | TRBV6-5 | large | TGTGCCAGCACTCCAGACACAGCCTACGAGCAGTACTTC | CASTPDTAYEQYF
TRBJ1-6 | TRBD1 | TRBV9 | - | TGTGCCAGCAGCTCACTCGGACAGGGCCTTCATAATTCACCCCTCCACTTT | CASSSLGQGLHNSPLHF
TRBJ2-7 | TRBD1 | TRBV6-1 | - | TGTGCCAGCAGTGATGAAACAGGGGGCTCCTACGAGCAGTACTTC | CASSDETGGSYEQYF
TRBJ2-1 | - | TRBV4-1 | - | TGCGCCAGCAGCTCAACGGCCGGGGGAACTGAGCAGTTCTTC | CASSSTAGGTEQFF
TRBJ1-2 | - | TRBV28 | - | TGTGCCAGCAGTTTTGGTGGGACCGACTATGGCTACACCTTC | CASSFGGTDYGYTF
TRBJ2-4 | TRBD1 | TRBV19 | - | TGTGCCAGTAGTCCAGGGGGTGAGGTCAAAAACATTCAGTACTTC | CASSPGGEVKNIQYF
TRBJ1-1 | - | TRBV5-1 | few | TGCGCCAGTTCAAGAGAGGGCACCATGAACACTGAAGCTTTCTTT | CASSREGTMNTEAFF
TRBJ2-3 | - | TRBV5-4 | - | TGTGCCAGCAGCTCGAAGACAGGAAAAACAGATACGCAGTATTTT | CASSSKTGKTDTQYF
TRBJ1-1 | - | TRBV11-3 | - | TGTGCCAGCAGCTTTCTGGGGGGAACTGAAGCTTTCTTT | CASSFLGGTEAFF
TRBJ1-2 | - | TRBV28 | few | TGTGCCAGCAACTCTGGGGGGGGCATCGGTGGCTACACCTTC | CASNSGGGIGGYTF
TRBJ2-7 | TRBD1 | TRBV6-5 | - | TGTGCCAGCACCCTTGACAGGGGGTACGAGCAGTACTTC | CASTLDRGYEQYF
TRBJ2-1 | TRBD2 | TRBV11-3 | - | TGTGCCAGCAGCATTGCGGGAGTGAATGAGCAGTTCTTC | CASSIAGVNEQFF